The 18 T cell receptor beta chains in this list originate from one sample, sequenced in a study of blood T cell repertoires in COVID-19. Some clones are missing from TCRdb's copy, which holds only in-frame ones; the method was immunoSEQ multiplex PCR. The sample lists some 380,000 clones, approximately 89% occurring once. Input material: PBMCs or T cells enriched from blood (not recorded which). These receptors all come from a man aged 25-45 years who had recovered from COVID-19.

The CDR3 coding sequence is TGTGCCAGCTCACCACAGGCGGTCGGGAATGAGCAGTTCTTC. Amino acid sequence: CASSPQAVGNEQFF. V gene TRBV18 combines with J gene TRBJ2-1; D remains unclear. The germline CDR1 and CDR2 sequences are KGHSH and LQKENI. Trimming removed 1 base at V and 7 bases at J, with 11 bases between. The CDR3 spans 14 residues.

V is TRBV10-2 and J is TRBJ1-3, with 9 bases identical to TRBD1. This CDR3 comprises 14 residues. V lost 2 bases, J lost 8 bases, and 4 bases stayed unmatched. CDR1 is WSHSY and CDR2 is SAAADI in the germline V gene. This CDR3 is CASSEPDRGDTIYF. CDR3 in DNA: TGCGCCAGCAGTGAGCCCGACAGGGGGGACACCATATATTTT.

Only a few counts were recorded for this clone. The chain couples TRBV5-1 to TRBJ2-3; 8 positions match TRBD1. This CDR3 has 15 amino acids. Germline V gene sequence: CDR1 SGHRS, CDR2 YFSETQ. The junction had 5 bases not matched to a gene; V was cut back by 4 bases and J by 1 base. The CDR3 nucleotides read TGCGCCAGCAGCCCCCTGACAGGGGGCACAGATACGCAGTATTTT. Its translation: CASSPLTGGTDTQYF.

The gene calls are TRBV5-5 and TRBJ1-2; TRBD1 agrees at 9 bases. The V gene's germline CDR1 is SGHKS and CDR2 YYEKEE (reference sequence). The J segment lost 0 bases and the V segment lost 1 base, leaving 7 bases of the junction unmatched. The CDR3 extends over 17 amino acids. The CDR3 sequence: CASSLTGGLGSNYGYTF. The DNA for the CDR3 is TGTGCCAGCAGCTTGACAGGGGGCCTTGGATCTAACTATGGCTACACCTTC.

The chain uses TRBV30 and TRBJ2-5; D is unresolved. Per germline, CDR1 GTSNPN and CDR2 SVGIG (reference sequence). Trimming removed 8 bases from V and 3 bases from J, with 16 bases in between. This CDR3 contains 13 residues. CDR3 DNA: TGTGCCCGAGCGATTCTTTCCGAAGAGACCCAGTACTTC. Translated: CARAILSEETQYF.

V is TRBV6-5 and J is TRBJ2-7; 7 bases are shared with TRBD1. Trimming at V came to 6 bases and at J to 2 bases, leaving 10 bases not matched to a gene. The CDR3 length is 15 residues. CDR1 is MNHEY and CDR2 is SVGAGI in the germline V gene. The CDR3 spells CASSLGGGGPYEQYF. The DNA of the CDR3 is TGTGCCAGCAGCCTAGGGGGCGGCGGGCCCTACGAGCAGTACTTC.

This chain joins TRBV6-5 and TRBJ1-1; D remains ambiguous. With 8 bases removed from V and 1 base from J, the gap between germline ends came to 14 bases. The germline CDR1 and CDR2 sequences are MNHEY and SVGAGI. This CDR3 is 14 amino acids long. CDR3: CASLSWEGNTEAFF. The CDR3 nucleotides are TGTGCCAGCCTTTCCTGGGAGGGGAACACTGAAGCTTTCTTT.

J is TRBJ1-2 and V is TRBV7-9, with D maybe TRBD1 (5 bases). The CDR3 extends over 12 amino acids. CDR1 and CDR2 (germline): SEHNR, FQNEAQ (reference sequence). V was clipped by 5 bases and J by 7 bases, with 11 bases between them. CDR3 sequence reads: CASSQITGGYTF. The CDR3, as DNA: TGTGCCAGCAGCCAAATTACAGGTGGCTACACCTTC.

The gene calls are TRBV5-4 and TRBJ2-2; no definite D call. CDR1 is SGHNT, CDR2 YYREEE, per germline (reference sequence). This CDR3 contains 14 residues. The V end lost 0 bases, the J end lost 1 base, and 4 bases lay between the germline ends. CDR3 region: CASSLGQNTGELFF. The CDR3, as DNA: TGTGCCAGCAGCTTGGGACAGAACACCGGGGAGCTGTTTTTT. Variable domain in full (rest from reference TRBV5-4 and TRBJ2-2): ETGVTQSPTHLIKTRGQQVTLRCSSQSGHNTVSWYQQALGQGPQFIFQYYREEENGRGNFPPRFSGLQFPNYSSELNVNALELDDSALYLCASSLGQNTGELFFGEGSRLTVL.

CDR3 sequence: CAWSKGERSEKLFF. DNA for the CDR3: TGTGCCTGGAGTAAGGGGGAACGTAGTGAAAAACTGTTTTTT. V is TRBV30 and J is TRBJ1-4; D possibly corresponds to TRBD1 (6 bases). The CDR3 spans 14 residues. Germline CDR1 is GTSNPN and CDR2 is SVGIG (reference sequence). The V end lost 2 bases, the J end lost 7 bases, and 14 bases lay between the germline ends.

The chain joins TRBV4-3 to TRBJ1-1; D may be TRBD1 (6 bases). Germline lookup yields CDR1 LGHNA and CDR2 YSLEER. Trimming shortened V by 4 bases and J by 1 base, and 10 bases separated the two germline ends. The CDR3 runs 14 residues. CDR3 bases: TGCGCCAGCAGCCCCGGACAGTCGAACACTGAAGCTTTCTTT. Its protein product is CASSPGQSNTEAFF.

V usage is TRBV27 and J usage is TRBJ2-5; 7 bases are a match to TRBD1. Germline CDR1 and CDR2: MNHEY and SMNVEV (reference sequence). CDR3 size: 16 residues. V was pared by 5 bases and J by 4 bases, with 13 bases of the junction left unmatched. The CDR3 is CASSRLSLNRGETQYF. Written as DNA, the CDR3 is TGTGCCAGCAGTCGCTTATCGTTAAACAGGGGAGAGACCCAGTACTTC.

The CDR3 is CASNGQGLGTGELFF. CDR3 nucleotides: TGTGCCAGCAACGGACAGGGATTGGGCACCGGGGAGCTGTTTTTT. This chain joins TRBV2 and TRBJ2-2; 8 nucleotides align to TRBD1. This CDR3 has 15 amino acids. V dropped 7 bases and J dropped 4; count of bases not matched to a gene: 8. Germline CDR1 is SNHLY and CDR2 is FYNNEI.

This clone was observed a few times. Other DNA sequences of this sample code for an identical CDR3. The CDR3 loop reads CASSYTGNTEAFF. CDR3 DNA: TGTGCCAGCAGTTACACTGGGAACACTGAAGCTTTCTTT. The chain uses TRBV6-5 and TRBJ1-1; D not certain. There are 13 residues in the CDR3. The V end lost 2 bases, the J end lost 1 base, and 5 bases lay between the germline ends. Germline CDR1 reads MNHEY; CDR2 reads SVGAGI.

J is TRBJ2-5 and V is TRBV6-2 or TRBV6-3, with TRBD2 matching over 7 bases. Looked up from germline, CDR1 is MNHEY and CDR2 is SVGEGT. This CDR3 contains 13 residues. With V trimmed by 6 bases and J by 4 bases, 5 bases remained unmatched. CDR3: CASSPGTIETQYF. CDR3 sequence (DNA): TGTGCCAGCAGCCCCGGGACTATAGAGACCCAGTACTTC.

The V and J genes are TRBV11-1 and TRBJ1-1; D gene uncertain. The CDR3 has 13 residues. CDR1 and CDR2 from the germline V gene are SGHAT and FQDESV (reference sequence). The V end lost 6 bases, the J end lost 1 base, and 9 bases lay between the germline ends. CDR3 nucleotide sequence: TGTGCCAGCAGGCCGGAGGGGAACACTGAAGCTTTCTTT. Its translation: CASRPEGNTEAFF. The full variable domain, with the rest looked up from reference TRBV11-1 and TRBJ1-1, is EAEVAQSPRYKITEKSQAVAFWCDPISGHATLYWYRQILGQGPELLVQFQDESVVDDSQLPKDRFSAERLKGVDSTLKIQPAELGDSAMYLCASRPEGNTEAFFGQGTRLTVV.

This chain links TRBV3-1 (or the pseudogene TRBV3-2) with TRBJ1-2; maybe TRBD1 (5 bases). This CDR3 comprises 16 residues. V lost 4 bases to trimming and J lost 3 bases, with 18 bases between them. Per the germline V gene, CDR1 is LGHDT and CDR2 is YNNKEL (reference sequence). CDR3 protein: CASSPDRGTSHYGYTF. CDR3 nucleotides: TGTGCCAGCAGCCCGGACCGGGGGACGTCCCACTATGGCTACACCTTC.

This chain uses TRBV27 with TRBJ1-5; 9 bases map to TRBD1. Per germline, CDR1 MNHEY and CDR2 SMNVEV (reference sequence). CDR3 length: 14 amino acids. V was clipped by 5 bases and J by 6 bases; unmatched bases: 5. CDR3 in amino acids: CASSLGQGTQPQHF. DNA of the CDR3: TGTGCCAGCAGTCTGGGACAGGGAACTCAGCCCCAGCATTTT.